What follows describes a single T cell receptor (beta chain). This clonotype occurred a few times. Its specific antigen is unknown. No much larger clonotype is one base removed from it; base qualities were not supplied. Spanning cysteine to phenylalanine, the CDR3 consists of 14 amino acids. CDR3 DNA only is kept here, 42 bases in frame from base 1. Looking up the germline V gene yields CDR1 MNHNS and CDR2 SASEGT. Trimming removed 5 bases from V and 7 bases from J, leaving 12 bases between the germline ends. The entry originates in a study of T cells in Graves' hyperthyroidism and ophthalmopathy (dated by TCRdb to between 2019 and 2020). Regarding the research as a whole: Peripheral blood samples were taken at the time of initial diagnosis, prior to any treatment. The paper reports TCR Vbeta CDR3 sequencing of approximately 140 peripheral blood samples: over 40 ophthalmopathy, under 85 hyperthyroidism and 17 progressor patients. The approximately 100 discovery patients were divided at random into training and test sets in a 7:3 ratio. In roughly six Graves' hyperthyroidism patients, the study also compared T-cell repertoires from thyroid tissue with T-cell repertoires from blood. Whether ophthalmopathy could be predicted prospectively was tested in an independent validation cohort made up of under 20 hyperthyroidism patients plus 17 patients who later progressed to ophthalmopathy. Once sampling was done, hyperthyroidism patients were given methimazole at a starting dose of 30 mg daily, whereas ophthalmopathy patients were given high-dose intravenous methylprednisolone. To identify TCR V-J signatures that set the groups apart, the researchers used a discovery cohort of about a hundred patients, made up of some 41 with Graves' ophthalmopathy and some 56 with stable Graves' hyperthyroidism. Study-wide conclusions, independent of this receptor: A model built on a 13 V-J signature distinguished ophthalmopathy from stable hyperthyroidism, reaching around 90% sensitivity and approximately 83% specificity in cross-validation and 80%/75% in testing. Most expanded thyroid clonotypes (frequency above 0.001) were also found in blood, which suggests that blood repertoires may mirror thyroid immune responses. In validation, progression to ophthalmopathy was predicted by the model with approximately 67% sensitivity and 72% to 85% specificity, a median of approximately 6.5 months before onset. Sample size was not statistically predetermined, and blinding of investigators to group allocation was not performed.

The TCR beta CDR3 regions were amplified from RNA transcripts. The first round of RT-PCR for the TCR CDR3 was performed with the HTBI primer set and the Qiagen OneStep RT-PCR kit. Libraries were constructed in a second round of multiplex PCR, after which size selection and purification were performed. Libraries were sequenced paired-end with 100 bp reads on an Illumina HiSeq2000. The authors processed their data as follows. SOAPnuke was used to process the raw data, with reads discarded if the reads contained adapters or uncalled bases, had a mean Phred below 15, or lacked an exact constant-primer or identifier match. High-quality paired reads were merged with COPE v1.2.5, and unique nucleotide sequences were defined as clonotypes. MiTCR v1.1 was used to align the clonotypes against IMGT TRBV, TRBD and TRBJ reference segments. The analysis was restricted to V-J combinations with a frequency above 0.0001, which together covered over 99% of the repertoires. A TCS score was defined as the ratio between F50 (clonal expansion) and ExV (chaos), using BLOSUM62-based TCRdist between CDR3 peptides within each V-J. Welch's t-statistics and random forest reduced 500 to 650 V-J features to 13, which were used in a naive Bayes classifier (R e1071). Through fastp at Q25 and MiXCR, TCRdb rebuilt clones from the public reads, retaining in-frame beta chains. For every CDR3 protein sequence, its rows merge into one entry that carries the most common genes and DNA. TCRdb's processing, not the study's, gives the V and J calls here. Within this sample are more than 500,000 distinct CDR3 sequences, with around 15% of them counted one time only. In total, the top ten clones hold less than 30% of the sample.

Ophthalmopathy patients had moderately to severely active disease, Clinical Activity Score of at least 3, NOSPECS grade of at least 4, and duration under 3 months. Exclusion was applied to patients with uncontrolled infections, other autoimmune diseases, pregnancy or lactation. Diagnoses were established on the basis of clinical symptoms, serum thyroxine and TRAb, thyroid ultrasound, and orbital computed tomography. PBMCs were isolated from approximately 10 ml of fresh peripheral blood by Ficoll-Paque density gradient centrifugation. Total RNA was extracted using Trizol reagent, and RNA quality was assessed on an Agilent 2100 Bioanalyzer.

Material for sequencing was blood. This receptor was taken from a young woman with Graves' ophthalmopathy. The V and J genes are TRBV6-1 and TRBJ1-6, and TRBD1 may be the D gene, going by 5 matching bases. Read as DNA, the sequence is TGTGCCAGCAGTCTAGGGGTGGGCAATTCACCCCTCCACTTT. Translated, this is CASSLGVGNSPLHF.